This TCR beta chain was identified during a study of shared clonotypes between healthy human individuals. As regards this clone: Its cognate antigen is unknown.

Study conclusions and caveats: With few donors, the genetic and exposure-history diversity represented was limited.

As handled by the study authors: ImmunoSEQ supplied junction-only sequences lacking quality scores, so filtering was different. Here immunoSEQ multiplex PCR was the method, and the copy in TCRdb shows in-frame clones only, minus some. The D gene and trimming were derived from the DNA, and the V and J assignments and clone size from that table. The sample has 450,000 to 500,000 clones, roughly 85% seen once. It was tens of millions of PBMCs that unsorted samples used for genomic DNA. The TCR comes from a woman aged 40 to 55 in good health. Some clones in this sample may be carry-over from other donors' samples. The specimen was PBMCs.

The CDR3 DNA sequence: TGTGCCAGCAGGGGGACTGGGAACGAGCAGTACTTC. This gives the protein CASRGTGNEQYF. This chain connects TRBV27 to TRBJ2-7, with D possibly matching TRBD2 (6 bases). V dropped 6 bases and J dropped 5 bases, with 11 bases sitting between them. This CDR3 has 12 amino acids. CDR1 and CDR2 (germline): MNHEY, SMNVEV (reference sequence).